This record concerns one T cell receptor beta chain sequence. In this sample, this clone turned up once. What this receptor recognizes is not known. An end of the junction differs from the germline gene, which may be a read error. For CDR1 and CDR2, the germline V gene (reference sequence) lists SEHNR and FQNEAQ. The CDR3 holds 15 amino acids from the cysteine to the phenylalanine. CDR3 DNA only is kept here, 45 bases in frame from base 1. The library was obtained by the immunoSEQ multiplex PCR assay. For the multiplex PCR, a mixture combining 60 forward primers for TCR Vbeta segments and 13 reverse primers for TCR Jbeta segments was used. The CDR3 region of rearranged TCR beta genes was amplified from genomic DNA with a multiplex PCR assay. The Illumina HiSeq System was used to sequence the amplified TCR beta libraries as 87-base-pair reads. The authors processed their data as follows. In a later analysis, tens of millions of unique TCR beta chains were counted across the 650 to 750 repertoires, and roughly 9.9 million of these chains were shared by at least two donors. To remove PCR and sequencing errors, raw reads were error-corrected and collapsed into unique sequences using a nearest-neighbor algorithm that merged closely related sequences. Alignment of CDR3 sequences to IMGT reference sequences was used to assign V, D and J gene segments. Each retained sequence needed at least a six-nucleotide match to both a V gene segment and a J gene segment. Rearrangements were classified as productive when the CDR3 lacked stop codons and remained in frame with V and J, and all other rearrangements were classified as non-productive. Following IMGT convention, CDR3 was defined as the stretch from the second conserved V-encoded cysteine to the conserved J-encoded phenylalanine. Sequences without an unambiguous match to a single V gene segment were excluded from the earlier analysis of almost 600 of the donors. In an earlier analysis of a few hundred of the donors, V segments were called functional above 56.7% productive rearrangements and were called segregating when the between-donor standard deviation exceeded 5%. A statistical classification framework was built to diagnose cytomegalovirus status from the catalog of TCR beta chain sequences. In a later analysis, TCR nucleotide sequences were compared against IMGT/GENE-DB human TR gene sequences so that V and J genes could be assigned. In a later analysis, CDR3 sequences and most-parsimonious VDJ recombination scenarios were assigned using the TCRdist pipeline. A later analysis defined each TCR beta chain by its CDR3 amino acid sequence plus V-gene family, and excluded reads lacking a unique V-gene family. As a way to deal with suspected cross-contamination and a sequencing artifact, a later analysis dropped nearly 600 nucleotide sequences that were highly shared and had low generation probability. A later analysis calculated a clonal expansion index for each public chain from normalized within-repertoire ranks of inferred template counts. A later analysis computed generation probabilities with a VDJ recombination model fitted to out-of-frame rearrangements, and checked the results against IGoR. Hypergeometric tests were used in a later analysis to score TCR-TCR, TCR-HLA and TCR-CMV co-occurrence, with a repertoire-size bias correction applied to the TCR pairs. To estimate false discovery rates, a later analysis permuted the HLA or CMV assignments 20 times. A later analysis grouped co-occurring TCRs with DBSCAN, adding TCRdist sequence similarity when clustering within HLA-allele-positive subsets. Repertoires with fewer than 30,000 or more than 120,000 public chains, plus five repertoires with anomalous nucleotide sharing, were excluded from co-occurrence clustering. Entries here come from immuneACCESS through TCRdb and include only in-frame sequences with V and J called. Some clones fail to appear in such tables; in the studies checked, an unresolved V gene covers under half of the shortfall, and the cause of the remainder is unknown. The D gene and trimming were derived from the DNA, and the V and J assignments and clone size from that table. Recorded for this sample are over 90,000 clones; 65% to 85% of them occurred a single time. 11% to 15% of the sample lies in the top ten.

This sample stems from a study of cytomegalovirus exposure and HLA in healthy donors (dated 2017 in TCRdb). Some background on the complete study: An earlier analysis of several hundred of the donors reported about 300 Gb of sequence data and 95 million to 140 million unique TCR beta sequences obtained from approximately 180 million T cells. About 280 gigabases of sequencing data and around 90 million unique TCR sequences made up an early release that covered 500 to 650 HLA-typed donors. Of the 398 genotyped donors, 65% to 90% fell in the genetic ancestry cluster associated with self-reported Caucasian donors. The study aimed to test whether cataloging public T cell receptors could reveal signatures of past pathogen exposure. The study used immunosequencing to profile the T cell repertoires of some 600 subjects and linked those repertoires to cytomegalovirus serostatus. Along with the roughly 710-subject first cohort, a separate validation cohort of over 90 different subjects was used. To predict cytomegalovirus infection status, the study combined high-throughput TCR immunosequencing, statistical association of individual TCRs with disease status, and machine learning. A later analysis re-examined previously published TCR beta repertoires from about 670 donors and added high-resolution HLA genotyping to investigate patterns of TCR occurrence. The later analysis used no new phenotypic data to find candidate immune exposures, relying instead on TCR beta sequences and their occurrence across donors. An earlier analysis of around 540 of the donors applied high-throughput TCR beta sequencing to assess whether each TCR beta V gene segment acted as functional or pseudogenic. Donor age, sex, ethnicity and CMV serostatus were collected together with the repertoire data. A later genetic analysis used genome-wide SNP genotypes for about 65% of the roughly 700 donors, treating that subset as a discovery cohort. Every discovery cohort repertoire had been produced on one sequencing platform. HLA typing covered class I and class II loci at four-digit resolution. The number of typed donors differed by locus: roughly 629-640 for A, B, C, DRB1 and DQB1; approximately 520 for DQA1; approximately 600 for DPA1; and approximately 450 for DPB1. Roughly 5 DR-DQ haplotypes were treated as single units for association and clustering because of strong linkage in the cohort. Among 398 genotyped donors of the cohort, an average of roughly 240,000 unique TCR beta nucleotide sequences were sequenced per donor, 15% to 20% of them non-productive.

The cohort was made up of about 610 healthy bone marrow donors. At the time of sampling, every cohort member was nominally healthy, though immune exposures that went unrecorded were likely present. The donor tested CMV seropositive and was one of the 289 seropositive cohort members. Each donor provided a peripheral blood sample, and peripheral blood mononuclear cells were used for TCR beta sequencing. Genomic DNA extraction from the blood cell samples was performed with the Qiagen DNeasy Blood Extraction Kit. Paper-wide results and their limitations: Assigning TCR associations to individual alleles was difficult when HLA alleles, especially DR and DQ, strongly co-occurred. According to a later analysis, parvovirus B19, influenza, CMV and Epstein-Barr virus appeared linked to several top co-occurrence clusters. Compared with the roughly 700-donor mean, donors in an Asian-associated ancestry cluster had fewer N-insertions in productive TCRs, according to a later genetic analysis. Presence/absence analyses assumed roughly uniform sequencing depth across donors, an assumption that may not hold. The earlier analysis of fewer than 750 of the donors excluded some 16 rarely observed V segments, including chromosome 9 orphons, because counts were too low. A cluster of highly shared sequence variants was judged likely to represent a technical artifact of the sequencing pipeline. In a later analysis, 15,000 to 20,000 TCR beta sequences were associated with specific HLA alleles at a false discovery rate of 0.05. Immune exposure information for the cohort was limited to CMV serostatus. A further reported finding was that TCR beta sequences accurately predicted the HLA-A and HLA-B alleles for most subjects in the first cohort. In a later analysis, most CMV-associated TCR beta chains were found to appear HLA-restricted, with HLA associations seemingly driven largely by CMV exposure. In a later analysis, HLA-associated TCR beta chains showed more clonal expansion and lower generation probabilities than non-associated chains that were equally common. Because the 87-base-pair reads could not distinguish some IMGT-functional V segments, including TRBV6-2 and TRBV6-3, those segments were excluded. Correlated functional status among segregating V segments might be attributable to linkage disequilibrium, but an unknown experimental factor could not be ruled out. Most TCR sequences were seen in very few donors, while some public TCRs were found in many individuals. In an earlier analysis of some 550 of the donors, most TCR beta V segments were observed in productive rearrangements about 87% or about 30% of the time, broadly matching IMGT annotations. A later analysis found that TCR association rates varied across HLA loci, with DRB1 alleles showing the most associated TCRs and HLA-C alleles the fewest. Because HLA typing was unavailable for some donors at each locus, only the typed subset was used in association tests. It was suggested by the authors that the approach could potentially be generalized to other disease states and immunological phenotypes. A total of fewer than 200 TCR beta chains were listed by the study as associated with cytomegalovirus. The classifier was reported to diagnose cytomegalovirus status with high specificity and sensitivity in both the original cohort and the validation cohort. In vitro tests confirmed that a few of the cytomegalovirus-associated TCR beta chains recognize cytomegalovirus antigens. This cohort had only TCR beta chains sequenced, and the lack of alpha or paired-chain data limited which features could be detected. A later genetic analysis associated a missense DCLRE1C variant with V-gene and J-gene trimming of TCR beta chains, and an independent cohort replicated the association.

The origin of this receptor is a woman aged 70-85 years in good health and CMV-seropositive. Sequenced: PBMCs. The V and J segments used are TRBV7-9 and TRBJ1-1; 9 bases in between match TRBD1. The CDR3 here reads CSSSADRGEGTEAFF. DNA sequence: TGTTCCAGCAGCGCGGACAGGGGAGAGGGAACTGAAGCTTTCTTT. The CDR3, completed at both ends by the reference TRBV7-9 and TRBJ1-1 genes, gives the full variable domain DTGVSQNPRHKITKRGQNVTFRCDPISEHNRLYWYRQTLGQGPEFLTYFQNEAQLEKSRLLSDRFSAERPKGSFSTLEIQRTEQGDSAMYLCSSSADRGEGTEAFFGQGTRLTVV.